This T cell receptor beta chain was sequenced in a study of T-cell memory formation after mild COVID-19. In the study overall: The TCR clusters were mostly specific to one donor.

This clonotype was found many times. Its specificity is not known. TCRdb used MiXCR to reprocess the 5' RACE reads, holding one entry per CDR3 protein. This sample has 350,000 to 450,000 distinct CDR3 sequences, with roughly 14% found just once. This CDR3 has 13 amino acids. With 4 bases removed from V and 6 bases from J, the gap between germline ends came to 10 bases. Whole-study findings and limits: Cross-reactive memory seemingly joined, as some responding clones were found in pre-infection memory.

This sequence joins TRBV12-3 or TRBV12-4 and TRBJ1-5; weak D call: TRBD1 (6 bases). Sequencing used PBMCs or a T cell subset sorted from them (not recorded which). The sequence was obtained from a man aged 18-30 years who had mild COVID-19 (a few samples of this study predate the infection). Cell type and time point are not known. The CDR3 region is CASSWETGQPQHF. In DNA, the CDR3 is TGTGCCAGCAGTTGGGAGACAGGTCAGCCCCAGCATTTT.